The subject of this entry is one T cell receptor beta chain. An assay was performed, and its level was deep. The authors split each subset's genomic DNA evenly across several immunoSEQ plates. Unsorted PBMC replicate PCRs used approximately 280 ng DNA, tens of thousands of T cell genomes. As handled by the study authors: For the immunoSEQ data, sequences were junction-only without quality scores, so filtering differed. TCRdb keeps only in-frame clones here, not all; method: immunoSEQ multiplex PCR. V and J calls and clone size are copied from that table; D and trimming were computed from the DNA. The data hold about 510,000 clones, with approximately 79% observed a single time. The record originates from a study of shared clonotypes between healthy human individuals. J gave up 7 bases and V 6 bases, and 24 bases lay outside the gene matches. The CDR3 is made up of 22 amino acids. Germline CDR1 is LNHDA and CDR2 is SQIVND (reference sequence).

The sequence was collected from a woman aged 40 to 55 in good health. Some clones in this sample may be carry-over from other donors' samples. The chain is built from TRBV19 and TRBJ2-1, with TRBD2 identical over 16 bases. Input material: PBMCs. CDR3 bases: TGTGCCAGTAGGCCCCGTCCGCTCTATGGGACTAGCGGGAGGGCCTTAGTGAATGAGCAGTTCTTC. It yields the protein CASRPRPLYGTSGRALVNEQFF.